Listed below are T cell receptor beta chains from one sample, sequenced in a study of cytomegalovirus exposure and HLA in healthy donors. The assay was immunoSEQ multiplex PCR, and TCRdb's table has in-frame clones only and misses some. The table lists 90,000 to 110,000 clones, 76% of them singletons. The sequencing input was PBMCs. Receptors were obtained from a woman in her 50s in good health and CMV-seropositive. Each CDR3 is given with its conserved first and last residue. Each record gives: D gene, clone size, V gene, J gene, CDR3 protein, CDR3 DNA. A D gene is named only where the DNA matches it firmly. For some rows the clone size is stated as once, few or many, or as a class when expanded; others skip it.

TRBD1	NA	TRBV10-3	TRBJ2-5	CAITPGQRVRETQYF	TGTGCCATCACCCCGGGACAGCGTGTCCGAGAGACCCAGTACTTC
NA	NA	TRBV5-6	TRBJ2-4	CASSLAKQGANSQYF	TGTGCCAGCAGCTTGGCCAAACAGGGAGCAAACAGTCAGTACTTC
TRBD2	NA	TRBV4-3	TRBJ2-3	CASGQVGAGGRVDTQYF	TGCGCCAGCGGCCAAGTTGGAGCGGGGGGGCGGGTAGATACGCAGTATTTT
TRBD1	NA	TRBV9	TRBJ2-7	CASSIGQGRAYEQYF	TGTGCCAGCAGCATAGGACAGGGGAGGGCATACGAGCAGTACTTC
NA	NA	TRBV2	TRBJ2-3	CASSVQRPSTDTQYF	TGTGCCAGCAGTGTTCAGCGGCCGAGCACAGATACGCAGTATTTT
NA	NA	TRBV5-6	TRBJ1-1	CASSLSVRGPEAFF	TGTGCCAGCAGCTTGTCGGTCAGGGGTCCTGAAGCTTTCTTT
NA	NA	TRBV7-9	TRBJ2-7	CASSLVGAEHEQYF	TGTGCCAGCAGCTTAGTAGGCGCGGAGCACGAGCAGTACTTC
TRBD1	NA	TRBV5-1	TRBJ2-2	CASSMTGGSSGELFF	TGCGCCAGCAGTATGACAGGGGGTAGTTCCGGGGAGCTGTTTTTT
TRBD1	NA	TRBV6-5	TRBJ1-3	CASSPGQGAGNTIYF	TGTGCCAGCTCACCTGGACAGGGAGCTGGAAACACCATATATTTT
NA	few	TRBV7-9	TRBJ1-2	CASSPSGGTEFHYGYTF	TGTGCCAGCAGCCCCTCCGGAGGGACGGAATTTCACTATGGCTACACCTTC
TRBD1	NA	TRBV10-3	TRBJ2-5	CAIKGGTGGKETQYF	TGTGCCATCAAGGGGGGGACAGGGGGTAAAGAGACCCAGTACTTC
NA	few	TRBV7-2	TRBJ2-3	CASSLGSPDTQYF	TGTGCCAGCAGCTTGGGGAGTCCAGATACGCAGTATTTT
NA	NA	TRBV29-1	TRBJ2-7	CSVALTYEQYF	TGCAGCGTTGCCTTAACCTACGAGCAGTACTTC
TRBD2	NA	TRBV6-5	TRBJ2-1	CASSRTSGRHNEQFF	TGTGCCAGCAGTCGTACTAGCGGGAGGCACAATGAGCAGTTCTTC
NA	NA	TRBV9	TRBJ1-5	CASSRDTDQPQHF	TGTGCCAGCAGCCGGGACACCGATCAGCCCCAGCATTTT
TRBD1	NA	TRBV19	TRBJ2-7	CASSAGTVYEQYF	TGTGCCAGTAGTGCCGGGACAGTCTACGAGCAGTACTTC
TRBD1	few	TRBV2	TRBJ1-1	CASGAGGRGTEAFF	TGTGCCAGCGGGGCAGGGGGCAGAGGCACTGAAGCTTTCTTT
TRBD2	once	TRBV7-2	TRBJ2-7	CASSGRGLAGQYF	TGTGCCAGCAGCGGGAGGGGTCTAGCGGGCCAGTACTTC
TRBD1	NA	TRBV15	TRBJ1-5	CATSIRQGVGQPQHF	TGTGCCACCAGCATCCGACAGGGGGTTGGTCAGCCCCAGCATTTT
NA	NA	TRBV11-2	TRBJ2-5	CASTPQQETQYF	TGTGCCAGCACCCCACAGCAAGAGACCCAGTACTTC
NA	NA	TRBV5-1	TRBJ2-3	CASSLAPQRTTDTQYF	TGCGCCAGCAGCTTGGCTCCTCAGCGGACGACAGATACGCAGTATTTT
NA	NA	TRBV5-6	TRBJ2-7	CASSAPAWSQALGEQYF	TGTGCCAGCAGCGCCCCGGCCTGGTCTCAGGCCCTTGGCGAGCAGTACTTC
TRBD1	NA	TRBV2	TRBJ1-4	CASTKAGGNEKLFF	TGTGCCAGCACCAAGGCAGGGGGAAATGAAAAACTGTTTTTT
NA	once	TRBV7-8	TRBJ1-2	CASGLDRNYGYTF	TGTGCCAGCGGTCTTGACAGGAACTATGGCTACACCTTC
NA	NA	TRBV19	TRBJ1-2	CASSIPQGGYTF	TGTGCCAGTAGTATCCCACAGGGAGGCTACACCTTC
TRBD2	NA	TRBV12-5	TRBJ2-1	CASGYGLAGGQFF	TGTGCTAGTGGATACGGACTAGCGGGAGGGCAGTTCTTC
NA	NA	TRBV7-9	TRBJ1-2	CASSLMMGANYGYTF	TGTGCCAGCAGCTTAATGATGGGCGCTAACTATGGCTACACCTTC
TRBD2	NA	TRBV14	TRBJ2-7	CASSQQSGEIYEQYF	TGTGCCAGCAGCCAACAGAGCGGGGAAATCTACGAGCAGTACTTC
NA	NA	TRBV7-2	TRBJ2-2	CASSPRRGGELFF	TGTGCCAGCAGCCCCCGCCGAGGCGGGGAGCTGTTTTTT
NA	few	TRBV7-2	TRBJ2-3	CASSSGVATDTQYF	TGTGCCAGCAGCTCGGGGGTTGCCACAGATACGCAGTATTTT
TRBD2	NA	TRBV4-2	TRBJ2-1	CASSQELAGTYNEQFF	TGTGCCAGCAGCCAAGAACTAGCGGGGACGTACAATGAGCAGTTCTTC
NA	NA	TRBV11-2	TRBJ2-1	CASSPRGGPPYNEQFF	TGTGCCAGCAGCCCGAGGGGGGGCCCACCCTACAATGAGCAGTTCTTC
TRBD1	NA	TRBV10-2	TRBJ2-5	CASSDRGQGAQEQYF	TGCGCCAGCAGTGATAGGGGACAGGGGGCGCAAGAGCAGTACTTC